This T cell receptor (beta chain) was identified in a study of identical twins. Study-wide results and limits: In zero-insertion analyses, partial confounding could arise from invariant MAIT and iNKT cells. Abundant beta clonotypes from cord blood had fewer insertions, unlike memory repertoires, which showed none. Excess twin sharing in beta out-of-frame sequences was weaker.

TCRdb re-called the 5' RACE reads through MiXCR, storing one row per CDR3 protein. The sample contains 150,000 or so distinct CDR3 sequences, around 3.4% of which appear only once. Comments on this clonotype: Its specificity is not known.

Looked up from germline, CDR1 is MDHEN and CDR2 is SYDVKM. The CDR3 has 16 residues. The germline V and J ends were trimmed by 1 base and 2 bases, with 11 bases remaining between them. The sequence was obtained from a man aged 18 to 29 in good health. The sequencing input was memory T cells sorted from blood. The V and J genes are TRBV28 and TRBJ1-4; a possible D gene is TRBD1 (5 bases). CDR3 nucleotides: TGTGCCAGCAGTTTATTTTCGGCAGGGACTAATGAAAAACTGTTTTTT. It codes for CASSLFSAGTNEKLFF.